This TCR beta chain was found in a study of shared clonotypes between healthy human individuals. The overall study: Donor ages ranged 18 to 49 years: two women, a few men. Used for every donor were three CD4 naive, three CD4 memory, two CD8 naive and one CD8 memory plate.

Naive CD8 cells, CD45RO-negative and positively selected for CCR7, excluded terminally differentiated effector memory CD45RA+ cells. Free of recent acute infections or vaccinations, the donors were healthy HIV-negative adults. Each donor was a Caucasian adult residing in Nashville, Tennessee. Trimming removed 6 bases from V and 9 bases from J, with 15 bases in between. CDR1 is MNHNY and CDR2 is SVGAGI in the germline V gene (reference sequence). The CDR3 runs to 13 residues. Here immunoSEQ multiplex PCR was the method, and the copy in TCRdb shows in-frame clones only, minus some. The sample holds roughly 2,000,000 clones, about 95% seen once.

The rearrangement links TRBV6-6 to TRBJ1-5; D gene unclear. This receptor was obtained from a man between 18 and 35 years old in good health. The sample comprised naive CD8+ T cells sorted from blood. CDR3 bases: TGTGCCAGCAGCCTGGCTTGGGGAGGGCCCCAGCATTTT. This gives the protein CASSLAWGGPQHF.